What follows are 29 T cell receptor beta chains derived from one specimen sequenced in a study of T cells after posttransplantation cyclophosphamide. Libraries were prepared by immunoSEQ multiplex PCR; TCRdb keeps only in-frame clonotypes and omits some of them. Among 15,000 to 20,000 clones listed, less than 85% were seen once. Controls had myeloablative marrow grafts with methotrexate and calcineurin inhibitor, sampled at 1 year. Sequences were derived from PBMCs, sampled after allogeneic stem cell transplant with calcineurin inhibitor and methotrexate. These TCRs come from a female patient between 18 and 30 years old who received an allogeneic stem cell transplant from an unrelated donor, was CMV-positive, and had acute and chronic GVHD. Some T cells may be provided by the graft donor.

The chain uses TRBV25-1 and TRBJ1-2, with D hard to call. V lost 1 base, J lost 6 bases, and 12 bases lay in between. Germline V gene sequence: CDR1 MGHDK, CDR2 SYGVNS. CDR3 length: 14 residues. The CDR3 loop reads CASSESGRSHGYTF. In nucleotides, the CDR3 is TGTGCCAGCAGTGAATCTGGGAGGTCCCATGGCTACACCTTC.

The rearrangement links TRBV6-1 to TRBJ1-1; D ambiguous. Germline V gene lookup returns CDR1 MNHNS and CDR2 SASEGT. CDR3 size: 13 residues. Trimming left V 8 bases short and J 1 base short, with 11 bases between. CDR3 loop: CASEVTQNTEAFF. CDR3 nucleotides: TGTGCCAGCGAAGTGACTCAGAACACTGAAGCTTTCTTT.

The gene calls are TRBV5-1 and TRBJ2-5; 8 bases map to TRBD2. With the DNA end fitting TRBJ2-7 better, the J assignment may be wrong. This CDR3 spans 15 amino acids. Germline V gene data show CDR1 as SGHRS and CDR2 as YFSETQ. The DNA of the CDR3 is TGCGCCAGCAGCTTGACTAGCGGTCCCTCCTACGAGCAGTACTTC. Amino acids: CASSLTSGPSYEQYF.

The chain employs TRBV7-8 and TRBJ2-7; 7 bases map to TRBD2. The CDR3 runs to 14 residues. Trimming cost V 5 bases and J 0 bases; bases outside gene matches: 4. The germline gives CDR1 SGHVS, CDR2 FQNEAQ. CDR3 bases: TGTGCCAGCAGCATACGGACTAGCTCCTACGAGCAGTACTTC. It codes for CASSIRTSSYEQYF. The full variable domain, its missing parts supplied by reference TRBV7-8 and TRBJ2-7, is GAGVSQSPRYKVAKRGQDVALRCDPISGHVSLFWYQQALGQGPEFLTYFQNEAQLDKSGLPSDRFFAERPEGSVSTLKIQRTQQEDSAVYLCASSIRTSSYEQYFGPGTRLTVT.

The chain combines TRBV18 with TRBJ2-3; TRBD2 agrees at 9 bases. The CDR3 extends over 16 amino acids. V lost 3 bases, J lost 0 bases, and 4 bases stayed unmatched. Germline V CDR1 and CDR2: KGHSH, LQKENI. CDR3 sequence reads: CASSPLSGSSTDTQYF. The CDR3 nucleotides read TGTGCCAGCTCACCTCTTAGCGGGAGTAGCACAGATACGCAGTATTTT.

The rearrangement links TRBV12-5 to TRBJ2-2; 14 nucleotides match TRBD2. V trimming: 1 base; J trimming: 4 bases; junction bases outside the gene matches: 8. Germline CDR1 and CDR2: LGHNT and FRNRAP. This CDR3 is built from 19 residues. The DNA of the CDR3 is TGTGCTAGTGGTTTGGCGGGACTAGCGGGAGTCGGTGGCACCGGGGAGCTGTTTTTT. Protein sequence: CASGLAGLAGVGGTGELFF. The variable domain in full, with the rest retrieved from reference TRBV12-5 and TRBJ2-2, is DARVTQTPRHKVTEMGQEVTMRCQPILGHNTVFWYRQTMMQGLELLAYFRNRAPLDDSGMPKDRFSAEMPDATLATLKIQPSEPRDSAVYFCASGLAGLAGVGGTGELFFGEGSRLTVL.

This clone was observed a handful of times. J is TRBJ2-7 and V is TRBV2; D remains ambiguous. The CDR3 spans 14 residues. Germline V gene lookup returns CDR1 SNHLY and CDR2 FYNNEI. V shed 7 bases and J shed 1 base, with 14 bases lying between them. The CDR3 DNA is TGTGCCAGCACCTCAGGTACTCAGTCCTACGAGCAGTACTTC. Protein sequence: CASTSGTQSYEQYF.

V is TRBV5-1 and J is TRBJ2-4; TRBD1 matches at 11 bases. Germline assignment: CDR1 SGHRS and CDR2 YFSETQ. CDR3 size: 14 residues. With V trimmed by 3 bases and J by 9 bases, 5 bases remained unmatched. This chain's CDR3 is CASSSGQGEGIQYF. The CDR3 coding sequence is TGCGCCAGCAGCTCGGGACAGGGGGAGGGCATTCAGTACTTC.

The CDR3 DNA follows: TGTGCCAGCAGTTCGGACGGGCCATCGGGGGCCCAGCATTTT. Amino acid sequence: CASSSDGPSGAQHF. This chain connects TRBV28 to TRBJ1-5; TRBD1 might be the D (5 bases). The length of the CDR3 is 14 residues. V was clipped by 4 bases and J by 11 bases, with 18 bases between them. Germline CDR1 reads MDHEN; CDR2 reads SYDVKM. Drawing the rest from reference TRBV28 and TRBJ1-5, the complete variable domain is DVKVTQSSRYLVKRTGEKVFLECVQDMDHENMFWYRQDPGLGLRLIYFSYDVKMKEKGDIPEGYSVSREKKERFSLILESASTNQTSMYLCASSSDGPSGAQHFGDGTRLSIL.

The chain joins TRBV27 to TRBJ1-2; 9 positions agree with TRBD1. The CDR3 sequence is 13 residues long. Germline CDR1 MNHEY, CDR2 SMNVEV (reference sequence). The V and J ends lost 6 bases and 8 bases, in that order; junction bases with no gene match: 7. The CDR3 nucleotides read TGTGCCAGCAGCTCTACAGGGGGCCGAGGCTACACCTTC. Amino acid sequence: CASSSTGGRGYTF.

The V and J genes are TRBV7-2 and TRBJ1-5, with a possible D match to TRBD1 (5 bases). V lost 1 base, J lost 4 bases, and 11 bases lay in between. This CDR3 is 15 amino acids long. In germline, CDR1 is SGHTA, CDR2 FQGNSA. CDR3 protein: CASSLGQGTNQPQHF. In DNA, the CDR3 is TGTGCCAGCAGCTTAGGCCAGGGTACTAATCAGCCCCAGCATTTT.

The chain links TRBV19 to TRBJ1-2, with a tentative D call TRBD1 (5 bases). The CDR3 covers 17 residues. V dropped 0 bases and J dropped 0 bases, with 14 bases sitting between them. Germline V lookup: CDR1 LNHDA, CDR2 SQIVND (reference sequence). The CDR3, as DNA: TGTGCCAGTAGTATAGATCTGGGGACTCTAGCTAACTATGGCTACACCTTC. Translated: CASSIDLGTLANYGYTF.

This chain uses TRBV5-1 with TRBJ1-3; D call uncertain. Trimming took 0 bases from V and 3 from J, leaving 7 bases between them. The CDR3 runs 14 residues. CDR1 is SGHRS, CDR2 YFSETQ, per germline. CDR3 sequence reads: CASSLVGVGNTIYF. CDR3 bases: TGCGCCAGCAGCTTGGTCGGGGTTGGAAACACCATATATTTT. Full variable domain (missing parts from reference TRBV5-1 and TRBJ1-3): KAGVTQTPRYLIKTRGQQVTLSCSPISGHRSVSWYQQTPGQGLQFLFEYFSETQRNKGNFPGRFSGRQFSNSRSEMNVSTLELGDSALYLCASSLVGVGNTIYFGEGSWLTVV.

The genes are TRBV29-1 and TRBJ2-7; the D is unclear. CDR3 length: 12 amino acids. Per germline, CDR1 SQVTM and CDR2 ANQGSEA. CDR3 nucleotides: TGCGCGACTGGCGGAACGAACCACGAGCAGTACTTC. Residues: CATGGTNHEQYF.

The rearrangement uses TRBV5-1 and TRBJ1-1, with D perhaps TRBD1 (6 bases). Looked up from germline, CDR1 is SGHRS and CDR2 is YFSETQ. Trimming removed 4 bases from V and 1 base from J, with 14 bases in between. CDR3 length: 15 residues. The chain's CDR3 is CASSPRGQQNTEAFF. DNA for the CDR3: TGCGCCAGCAGCCCCCGCGGACAGCAGAACACTGAAGCTTTCTTT.

This sequence joins TRBV10-3 and TRBJ2-5, with D possibly being TRBD1 (6 bases). Germline values: CDR1 ENHRY, CDR2 SYGVKD. The V and J ends lost 10 bases and 5 bases respectively, with 17 bases between them. The CDR3 is 13 residues long. For the CDR3, the DNA is TGTGCCACCCGCTTTGGGGGCCAGGAGACCCAGTACTTC. Its protein is CATRFGGQETQYF.

This clone turned up a few times. This chain uses TRBV7-2 with TRBJ2-5, with D perhaps matching TRBD2 (6 bases). Trimming stripped 5 bases from V and 7 bases from J, with 23 bases between. In germline, CDR1 is SGHTA, CDR2 FQGNSA. The CDR3 runs 16 residues. CDR3 amino acids: CASSDQSLQRRGTQYF. CDR3 coding DNA: TGTGCCAGCAGCGACCAATCCCTCCAGCGGCGGGGGACCCAGTACTTC.

The chain uses TRBV2 and TRBJ2-7; TRBD2 matches at 9 bases. This CDR3 is 13 amino acids long. Germline CDR1 SNHLY, CDR2 FYNNEI. After removal of 8 bases from V and 5 bases from J, the junction contained 7 bases not matched to a gene. The CDR3 region is CASVAGEFDEQYF. CDR3 coding DNA: TGTGCCAGCGTAGCGGGAGAGTTTGACGAGCAGTACTTC.

The gene calls are TRBV29-1 and TRBJ2-7; TRBD2 matches 10 bases. CDR1 and CDR2 (germline): SQVTM, ANQGSEA. Trimming at V came to 6 bases and at J to 4 bases, leaving 6 bases not matched to a gene. This CDR3 comprises 13 residues. The CDR3 is CSVRTSGSYEQYF. The CDR3 DNA is TGCAGCGTAAGGACTAGCGGAAGTTACGAGCAGTACTTC.

The chain couples TRBV5-8 to TRBJ2-2; 11 nucleotides agree with TRBD1. The germline V gene encodes CDR1 SGHTS and CDR2 YDEGEE. The CDR3 spans 16 residues. Trimming cost V 4 bases and J 7 bases; bases outside gene matches: 9. Here the CDR3 DNA reads TGTGCCAGCAGCCTCGGACAGGGGGCCTTGGGCGGGGAGCTGTTTTTT. Translation gives CASSLGQGALGGELFF.

This chain uses TRBV2 with TRBJ2-7; TRBD2 matches at 9 bases. The CDR3 is made up of 18 amino acids. Germline CDR1 SNHLY, CDR2 FYNNEI. The V segment lost 7 bases and the J segment 1 base; nucleotides outside the gene matches: 17. CDR3 in amino acids: CASNGGLAGRGTSYEQYF. CDR3 sequence (DNA): TGTGCCAGCAACGGTGGGCTAGCGGGGAGAGGGACGTCCTACGAGCAGTACTTC.

The chain uses TRBV5-1 and TRBJ2-1; 8 nucleotides agree with TRBD1. The CDR3 runs 15 residues. Germline V gene lookup returns CDR1 SGHRS and CDR2 YFSETQ. V lost 3 bases and J lost 3; bases outside the gene matches: 5. CDR3 sequence reads: CASSSGTGDYNEQFF. For the CDR3, the DNA is TGCGCCAGCAGCTCCGGGACAGGTGACTACAATGAGCAGTTCTTC.

CDR3 protein: CASGQGYEQYF. The CDR3 DNA reads as TGTGCCAGTGGACAGGGCTACGAGCAGTACTTC. The V gene is TRBV19, the J gene TRBJ2-7; 8 bases line up with TRBD1. The germline gives CDR1 LNHDA, CDR2 SQIVND (reference sequence). The trim removed 8 bases at V and 3 bases at J, leaving 0 bases unmatched. This CDR3 region has 11 residues.

V gene TRBV21-1 combines with J gene TRBJ2-4; the table's D call TRBD2 went unverified against the DNA. TRBV21-1 is reported as a pseudogene. The CDR3 is 16 amino acids. CDR3 nucleotide sequence: TGTGCCAGCCGTAGAAAGAACCCCTTAGCCAAAAACATTCAGTACTTC. It codes for CASRRKNPLAKNIQYF.

V gene TRBV19 combines with J gene TRBJ1-1, with 9 positions matching TRBD1. The length of the CDR3 is 14 residues. The germline gives CDR1 LNHDA, CDR2 SQIVND (reference sequence). With V trimmed by 3 bases and J by 7 bases, 6 bases remained unmatched. CDR3 DNA: TGTGCCAGTAGTATCGGGACAGGGCAGGGTGAAGCTTTCTTT. Encoded protein: CASSIGTGQGEAFF. Supplemented by reference TRBV19 and TRBJ1-1, the full variable domain reads DGGITQSPKYLFRKEGQNVTLSCEQNLNHDAMYWYRQDPGQGLRLIYYSQIVNDFQKGDIAEGYSVSREKKESFPLTVTSAQKNPTAFYLCASSIGTGQGEAFFGQGTRLTVV.

CDR3 region: CASSYRDREHGELFF. The CDR3 nucleotides are TGCGCCAGCAGCTACCGGGACAGGGAACACGGGGAGCTGTTTTTT. This chain uses TRBV5-1 with TRBJ2-2; TRBD1 matches 9 bases. V lost 3 bases and J lost 7; bases outside the gene matches: 7. This CDR3 region has 15 residues. CDR1 and CDR2 from the germline V gene are SGHRS and YFSETQ.

With regard to this clone: Compared with germline, one end of the junction differs, possibly owing to a read error. The chain carries TRBV9 and TRBJ2-2; possibly TRBD2 for D (5 bases). The germline V gene has CDR1 SGDLS and CDR2 YYNGEE. This CDR3 comprises 13 residues. CDR3 sequence reads: CASSVGNPGELFF. CDR3 coding DNA: TGTGCCAGCAGCGTCGGGAACCCCGGGGAGCTGTTTTTT.

This rearrangement joins TRBV7-9 to TRBJ1-6; 9 bases are a match to TRBD1. Germline V gene lookup returns CDR1 SEHNR and CDR2 FQNEAQ (reference sequence). Trimming removed 3 bases from V and 0 bases from J; junction bases left unmatched: 9. The CDR3 sequence is 19 residues long. CDR3 nucleotide sequence: TGTGCCAGCAGCTTGGGGGACAGGGCCCTGTCCTCCTATAATTCACCCCTCCACTTT. Protein: CASSLGDRALSSYNSPLHF.

The chain is built from TRBV5-1 and TRBJ1-1; D gene ambiguous. CDR1 is SGHRS and CDR2 is YFSETQ in the germline V gene. Trimming left V 2 bases short and J 0 bases short, with 5 bases between. There are 13 residues in the CDR3. The CDR3 DNA reads as TGCGCCAGCAGCTTCAGGTTGAACACTGAAGCTTTCTTT. Its protein is CASSFRLNTEAFF.